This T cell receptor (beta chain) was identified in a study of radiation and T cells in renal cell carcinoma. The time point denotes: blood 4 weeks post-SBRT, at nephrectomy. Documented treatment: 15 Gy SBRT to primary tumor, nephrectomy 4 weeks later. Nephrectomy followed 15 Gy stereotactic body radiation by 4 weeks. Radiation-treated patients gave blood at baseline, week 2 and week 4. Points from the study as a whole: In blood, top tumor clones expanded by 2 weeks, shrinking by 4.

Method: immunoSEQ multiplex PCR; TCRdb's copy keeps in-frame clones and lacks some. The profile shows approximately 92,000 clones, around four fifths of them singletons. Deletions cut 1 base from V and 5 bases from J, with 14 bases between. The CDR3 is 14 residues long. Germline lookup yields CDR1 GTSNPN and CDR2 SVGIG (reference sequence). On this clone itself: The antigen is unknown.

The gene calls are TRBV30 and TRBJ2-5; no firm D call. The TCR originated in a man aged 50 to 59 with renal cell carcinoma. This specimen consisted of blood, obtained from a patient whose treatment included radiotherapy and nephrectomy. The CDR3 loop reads CAWSGQVLYETQYF. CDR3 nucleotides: TGTGCCTGGAGTGGGCAGGTTCTTTACGAGACCCAGTACTTC.